This TCR beta chain was observed in a study of blood T cell repertoires in COVID-19. Study overall: Collection of acute and convalescent COVID-19 samples took place in the United States, Italy and Spain. In each case, the material was cDNA or gDNA derived from T cells, B-cell-depleted T cells, or PBMCs.

This clone was recorded only once. Per the original data handling: For nucleated cells, counts were estimated from reference gene primer amplification. Using immunoSEQ multiplex PCR, the repertoire was profiled, and TCRdb retains in-frame clones only, with some absent. V and J calls and clone size follow that table, whereas D and trimming were derived from the DNA. The sample lists 200,000 to 300,000 clones, 84% occurring once. Germline lookup yields CDR1 LGHNA and CDR2 YNFKEQ. This CDR3 comprises 15 residues. V was shortened by 0 bases and J by 6 bases, with 14 bases between the two germline ends. This TCR came from a woman between 40 and 55 years old who had recovered from COVID-19. Sequencing was performed on peripheral blood. This rearrangement joins TRBV4-2 to TRBJ1-2, with D possibly matching TRBD1 (6 bases). CDR3 DNA sequence: TGTGCCAGCAGCCAAGATCGGGGGGCAGCGAATGGCTACACCTTC. As protein: CASSQDRGAANGYTF.